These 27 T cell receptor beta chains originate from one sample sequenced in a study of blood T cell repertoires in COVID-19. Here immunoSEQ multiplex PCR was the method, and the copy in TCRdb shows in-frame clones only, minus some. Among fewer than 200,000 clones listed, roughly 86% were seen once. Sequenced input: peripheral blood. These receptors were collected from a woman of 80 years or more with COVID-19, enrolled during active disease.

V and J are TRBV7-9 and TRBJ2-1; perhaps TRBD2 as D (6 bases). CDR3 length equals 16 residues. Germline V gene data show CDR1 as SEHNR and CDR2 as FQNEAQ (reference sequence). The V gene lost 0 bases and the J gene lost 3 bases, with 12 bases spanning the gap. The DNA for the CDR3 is TGTGCCAGCAGCTTAGCAACGGGAGAGATCTACAATGAGCAGTTCTTC. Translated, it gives CASSLATGEIYNEQFF.

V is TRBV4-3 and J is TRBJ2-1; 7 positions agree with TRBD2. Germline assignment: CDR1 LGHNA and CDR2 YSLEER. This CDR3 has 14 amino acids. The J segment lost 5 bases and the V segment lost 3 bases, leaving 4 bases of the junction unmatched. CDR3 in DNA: TGCGCCAGCAGCCAGCGGGAGTGGGACAATGAGCAGTTCTTC. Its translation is CASSQREWDNEQFF.

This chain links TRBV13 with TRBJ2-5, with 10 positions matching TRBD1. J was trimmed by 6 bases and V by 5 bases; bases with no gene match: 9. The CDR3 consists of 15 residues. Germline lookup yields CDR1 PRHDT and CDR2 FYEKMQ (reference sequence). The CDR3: CASSNTGTGVKTQYF. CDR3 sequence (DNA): TGTGCCAGCAGCAACACCGGGACAGGGGTGAAGACCCAGTACTTC.

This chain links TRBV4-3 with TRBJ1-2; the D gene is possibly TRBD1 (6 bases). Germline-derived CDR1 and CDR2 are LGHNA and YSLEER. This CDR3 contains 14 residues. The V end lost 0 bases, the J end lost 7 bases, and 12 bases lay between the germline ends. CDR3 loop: CASSQDWGPIGYTF. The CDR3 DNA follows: TGCGCCAGCAGCCAAGATTGGGGGCCCATTGGCTACACCTTC.

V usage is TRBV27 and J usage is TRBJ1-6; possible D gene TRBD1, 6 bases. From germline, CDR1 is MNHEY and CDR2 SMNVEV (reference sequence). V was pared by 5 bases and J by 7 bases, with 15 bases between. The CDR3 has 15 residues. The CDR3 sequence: CASSAPGTYNSPLHF. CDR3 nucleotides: TGTGCCAGCAGTGCTCCCGGGACATACAATTCACCCCTCCACTTT.

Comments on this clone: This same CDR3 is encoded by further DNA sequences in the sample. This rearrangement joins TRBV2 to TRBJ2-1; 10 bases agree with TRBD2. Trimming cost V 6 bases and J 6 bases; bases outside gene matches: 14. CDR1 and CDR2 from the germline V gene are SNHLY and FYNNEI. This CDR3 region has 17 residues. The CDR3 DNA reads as TGTGCCAGCAGCCAAAACCCTGGGACTAGCGCACTCAATGAGCAGTTCTTC. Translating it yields CASSQNPGTSALNEQFF.

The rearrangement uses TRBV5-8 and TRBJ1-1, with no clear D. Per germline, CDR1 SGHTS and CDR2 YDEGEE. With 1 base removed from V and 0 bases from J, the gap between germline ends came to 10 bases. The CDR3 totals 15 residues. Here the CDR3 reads CASSLKSTVNTEAFF. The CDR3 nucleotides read TGTGCCAGCAGCTTGAAGTCAACGGTGAACACTGAAGCTTTCTTT.

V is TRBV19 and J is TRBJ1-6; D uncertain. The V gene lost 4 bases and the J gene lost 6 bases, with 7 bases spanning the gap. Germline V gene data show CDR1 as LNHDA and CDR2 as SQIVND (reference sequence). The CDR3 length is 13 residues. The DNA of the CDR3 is TGTGCCAGTAGTAACAATATTAATTCACCCCTCCACTTT. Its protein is CASSNNINSPLHF.

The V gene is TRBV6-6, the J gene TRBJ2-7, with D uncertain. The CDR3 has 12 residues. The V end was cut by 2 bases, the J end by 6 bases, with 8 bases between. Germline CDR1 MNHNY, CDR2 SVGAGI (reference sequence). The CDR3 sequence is CASSYGPSEQYF. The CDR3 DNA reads TGTGCCAGCAGTTACGGTCCGAGCGAGCAGTACTTC.

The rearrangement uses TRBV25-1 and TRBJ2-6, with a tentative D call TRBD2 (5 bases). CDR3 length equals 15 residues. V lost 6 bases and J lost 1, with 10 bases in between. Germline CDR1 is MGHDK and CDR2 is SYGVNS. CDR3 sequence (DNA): TGTGCCAGCAGCCCACGGGGTTCTGGGGCCAACGTCCTGACTTTC. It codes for CASSPRGSGANVLTF.

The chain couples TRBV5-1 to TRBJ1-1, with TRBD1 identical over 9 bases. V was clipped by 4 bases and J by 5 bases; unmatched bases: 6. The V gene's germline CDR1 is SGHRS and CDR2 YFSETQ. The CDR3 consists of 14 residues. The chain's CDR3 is CASSPLDRGTEAFF. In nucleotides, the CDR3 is TGCGCCAGCAGCCCCCTGGACAGGGGTACTGAAGCTTTCTTT.

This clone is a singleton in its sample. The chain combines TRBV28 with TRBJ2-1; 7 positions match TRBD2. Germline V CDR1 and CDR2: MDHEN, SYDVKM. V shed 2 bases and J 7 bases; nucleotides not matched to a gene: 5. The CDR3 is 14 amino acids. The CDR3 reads CASSLAGARNEQFF. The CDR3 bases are TGTGCCAGCAGTTTAGCGGGAGCACGAAATGAGCAGTTCTTC.

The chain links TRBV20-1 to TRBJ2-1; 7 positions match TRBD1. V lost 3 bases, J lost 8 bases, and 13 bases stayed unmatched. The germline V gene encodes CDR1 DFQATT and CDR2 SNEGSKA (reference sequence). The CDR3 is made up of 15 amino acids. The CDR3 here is CSASGDSNPRDEQFF. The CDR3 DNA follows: TGCAGTGCTAGTGGGGACAGTAACCCTCGGGATGAGCAGTTCTTC.

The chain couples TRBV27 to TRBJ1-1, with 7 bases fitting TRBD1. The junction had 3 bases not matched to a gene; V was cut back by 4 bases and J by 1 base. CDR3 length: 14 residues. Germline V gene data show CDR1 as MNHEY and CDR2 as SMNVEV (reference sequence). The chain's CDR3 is CASSWGQTNTEAFF. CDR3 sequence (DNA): TGTGCCAGCAGTTGGGGACAGACGAACACTGAAGCTTTCTTT.

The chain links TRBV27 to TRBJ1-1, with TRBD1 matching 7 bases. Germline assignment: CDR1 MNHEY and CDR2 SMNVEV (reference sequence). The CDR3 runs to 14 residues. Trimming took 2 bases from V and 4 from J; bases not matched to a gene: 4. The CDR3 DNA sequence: TGTGCCAGCAGTTTACGACAGGGTGTCACTGAAGCTTTCTTT. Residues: CASSLRQGVTEAFF.

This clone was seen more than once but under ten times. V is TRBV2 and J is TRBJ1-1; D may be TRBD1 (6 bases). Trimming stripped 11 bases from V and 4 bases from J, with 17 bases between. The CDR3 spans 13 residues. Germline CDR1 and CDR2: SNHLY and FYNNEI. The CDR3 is CADTRGAGTEAFF. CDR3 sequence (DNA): TGTGCCGACACGCGGGGGGCGGGCACTGAAGCTTTCTTT.

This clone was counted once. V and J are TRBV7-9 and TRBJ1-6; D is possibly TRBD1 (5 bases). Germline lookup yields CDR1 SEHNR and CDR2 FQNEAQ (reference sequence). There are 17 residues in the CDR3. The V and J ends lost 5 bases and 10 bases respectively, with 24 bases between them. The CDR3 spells CASSQNARGRAFSPLHF. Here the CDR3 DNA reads TGTGCCAGCAGCCAAAACGCCCGAGGCAGGGCATTCTCACCCCTCCACTTT.

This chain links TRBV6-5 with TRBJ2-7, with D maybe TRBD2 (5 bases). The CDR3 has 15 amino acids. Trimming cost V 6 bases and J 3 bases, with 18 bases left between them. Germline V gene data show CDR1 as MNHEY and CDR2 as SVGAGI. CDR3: CASRPSARAYYEQYF. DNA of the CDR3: TGTGCCAGCAGGCCCAGCGCGCGGGCATACTACGAGCAGTACTTC.

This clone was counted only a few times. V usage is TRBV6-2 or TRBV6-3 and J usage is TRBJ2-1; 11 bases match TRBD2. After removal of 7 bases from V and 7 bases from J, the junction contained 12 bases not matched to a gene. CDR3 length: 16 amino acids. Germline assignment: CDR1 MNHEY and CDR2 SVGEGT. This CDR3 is CASNPVSLAGGNEQFF. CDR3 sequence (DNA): TGTGCCAGCAACCCCGTATCCTTAGCGGGAGGGAATGAGCAGTTCTTC.

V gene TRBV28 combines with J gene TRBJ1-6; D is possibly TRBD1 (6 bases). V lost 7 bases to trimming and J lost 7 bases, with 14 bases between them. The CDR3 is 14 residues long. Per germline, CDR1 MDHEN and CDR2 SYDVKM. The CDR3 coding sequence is TGTGCCAGCATCGGACAGTTGGGAAATTCACCCCTCCACTTT. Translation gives CASIGQLGNSPLHF. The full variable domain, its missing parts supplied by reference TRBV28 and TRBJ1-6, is DVKVTQSSRYLVKRTGEKVFLECVQDMDHENMFWYRQDPGLGLRLIYFSYDVKMKEKGDIPEGYSVSREKKERFSLILESASTNQTSMYLCASIGQLGNSPLHFGNGTRLTVT.

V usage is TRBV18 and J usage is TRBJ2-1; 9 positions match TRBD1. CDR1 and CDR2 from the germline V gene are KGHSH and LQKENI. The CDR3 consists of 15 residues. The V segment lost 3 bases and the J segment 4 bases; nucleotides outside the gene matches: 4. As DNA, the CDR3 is TGTGCCAGCTCACCTCCGGGACAGGGTTACAATGAGCAGTTCTTC. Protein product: CASSPPGQGYNEQFF.

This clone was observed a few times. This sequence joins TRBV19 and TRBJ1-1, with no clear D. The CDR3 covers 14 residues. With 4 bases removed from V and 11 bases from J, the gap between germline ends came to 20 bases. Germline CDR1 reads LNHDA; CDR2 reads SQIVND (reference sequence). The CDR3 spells CASSTDKGGREAFF. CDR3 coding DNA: TGTGCCAGTAGTACCGATAAGGGAGGCCGTGAGGCTTTCTTT.

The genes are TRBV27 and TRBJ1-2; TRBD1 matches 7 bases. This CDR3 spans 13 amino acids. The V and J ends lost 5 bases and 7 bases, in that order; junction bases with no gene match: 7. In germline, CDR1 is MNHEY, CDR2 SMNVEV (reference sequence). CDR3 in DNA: TGTGCCAGCAGTCCCACCAGGGGGGTTGGCTACACCTTC. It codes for CASSPTRGVGYTF.

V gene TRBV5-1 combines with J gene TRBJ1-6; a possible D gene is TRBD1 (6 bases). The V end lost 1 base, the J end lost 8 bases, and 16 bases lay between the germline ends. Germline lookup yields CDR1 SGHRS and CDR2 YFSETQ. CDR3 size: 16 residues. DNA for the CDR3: TGCGCCAGCAGCTTGTACGCAGGGGTAGGTGATTCACCCCTCCACTTT. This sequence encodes CASSLYAGVGDSPLHF.

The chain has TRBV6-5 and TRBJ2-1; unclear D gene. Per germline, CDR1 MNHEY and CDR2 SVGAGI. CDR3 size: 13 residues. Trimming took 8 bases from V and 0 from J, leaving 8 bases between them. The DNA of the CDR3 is TGTGCCAGCGCAAAGAGCTCCTACAATGAGCAGTTCTTC. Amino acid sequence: CASAKSSYNEQFF.

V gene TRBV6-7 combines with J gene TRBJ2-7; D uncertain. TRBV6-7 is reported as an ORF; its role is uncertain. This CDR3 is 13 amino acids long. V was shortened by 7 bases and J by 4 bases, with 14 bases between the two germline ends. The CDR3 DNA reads TGTGCCAGCATCTCAGGCGACACGTACGAGCAGTACTTC. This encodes CASISGDTYEQYF.

The CDR3 protein is CASSQSGRARGDTQYF. The CDR3 bases are TGTGCCAGCAGCCAAAGCGGGAGGGCCAGAGGAGATACGCAGTATTTT. This chain uses TRBV5-4 with TRBJ2-3; 10 bases align to TRBD2. Trimming removed 4 bases from V and 5 bases from J; junction bases left unmatched: 10. Germline CDR1 and CDR2: SGHNT and YYREEE (reference sequence). There are 16 residues in the CDR3.